This paragraph reports one T cell receptor (beta chain). Its antigen remains unknown. At one of its ends the junction is not consistent with the germline gene, which may arise from a read error. This sample is drawn from a study of tumor and adjacent non-tumor tissue in lung cancer. Study background: There were some 11 adenocarcinoma, a couple of squamous cell carcinoma and 1 small cell lung cancer cases.

RNA was extracted from bulk tissue without any cell sorting. Study-level findings and limits: Normal lung showed higher cumulative top 100 clone frequency than tumor. Higher tumor TCR diversity was associated with shorter survival. Compared with tumor, normal lung showed significantly lower TCR diversity.

The germline V gene encodes CDR1 SGHDT and CDR2 YYEEEE. This CDR3 is 18 amino acids long. The library came from three nested PCR rounds adapted from ARM-PCR protocols. TCRdb passed the multiplex PCR reads through MiXCR, listing each CDR3 protein once. The repertoire holds about 110,000 distinct CDR3 sequences, with about 87% as singletons. The chain combines TRBV5-6 with TRBJ2-7, with 10 bases that match TRBD2. Sequencing was carried out using lung tumor tissue. This clonotype originated in a man aged 65-85 years with non-small cell lung cancer. CDR3 sequence (DNA): TGTGACAGCAGCCTGACACTAGCGGGATGCCCGGGTAACTACGAGCAGTACTTC. It specifies CDSSLTLAGCPGNYEQYF.